The rows below give T cell receptor beta chains drawn from one sample of a study of identical twins. TCRdb ran MiXCR on the 5' RACE reads and lists one entry per CDR3 protein. Among 750,000 to 950,000 distinct CDR3 sequences listed, approximately 13% were seen once. These data were likewise used in another study, on yellow fever vaccine responses in identical twins.

The source material was PBMCs. These receptors were collected from a woman aged 18-30 years in good health. The conserved cysteine and the conserved F or W are not part of the CDR3 here.

>TRBV12-3/TRBV12-4|TRBJ2-3
AACGREVFDTQY
>TRBV7-9|TRBJ1-1
ASSLAGGKGTEAF
>TRBV19|TRBJ1-2
ASTRDRGGGYT
>TRBV12-3/TRBV12-4|TRBJ1-3
ASSSRDRGNTIY
>TRBV2|TRBJ2-1
ASSEGVAGSSYNEQF
>TRBV27|TRBJ2-3
ASSPGTGSADTQY
>TRBV3-1|TRBJ2-5
ASSQWAGAGETQY
>TRBV5-1|TRBJ2-7
ASSARQGPDYEQY
>TRBV6-5|TRBJ2-5
ASSYPPATSGRGETQY
>TRBV24-1|TRBJ2-3
ATSAGIRTDTQY
>TRBV11-2|TRBJ1-1
ASSLRGATNTEAF
>TRBV12-3/TRBV12-4|TRBJ1-6
ASSLSNSPLH
>TRBV7-2|TRBJ2-7
ASSLGPGASYEQY
>TRBV4-1|TRBJ2-5
ASSQGTGAETQY
>TRBV5-1|TRBJ1-4
ASSLQGIANEKLF
>TRBV7-6|TRBJ2-7
ASSLGEEYEQY
>TRBV29-1|TRBJ2-7
SVKSRNTYEQY
>TRBV7-9|TRBJ1-5
ASSGPLNQPQH
>TRBV12-3/TRBV12-4|TRBJ2-7
ASSSIERDTYEQY
>TRBV7-9|TRBJ2-1
ASSPIGLAGFNEQF
>TRBV18|TRBJ2-7
ASSPRTGEQY
>TRBV21-1|TRBJ2-7
ASSKASGPSVNEQY
>TRBV2|TRBJ2-5
ASSESWDRQETQY
>TRBV28|TRBJ2-1
ASSRITDYNEQF
>TRBV11-2|TRBJ1-1
ASSLVIRGRNTEAF
>TRBV4-1|TRBJ2-1
ASSQDRGSVNNEQF
>TRBV10-3|TRBJ2-7
AISDGFGQY
>TRBV28|TRBJ1-6
ASSFGYKSSPLH
>TRBV2|TRBJ2-5
ASSEVTGRETQY
>TRBV3-1|TRBJ1-2
ASSHGKSNYGYT
>TRBV12-3/TRBV12-4|TRBJ2-2
ASSVRQGNTGELF
>TRBV2|TRBJ1-1
ASSKTGLVAF
>TRBV12-3/TRBV12-4|TRBJ2-1
ASTALYNEQF
>TRBV6-1|TRBJ2-1
ASPSGGNEQF
>TRBV9|TRBJ2-1
ASSPQNYEQF
>TRBV28|TRBJ1-1
AIHQGTEAF
>TRBV11-2|TRBJ2-5
ASSVTTVEETQY